This passage covers 5 T cell receptor beta chains from one sample sequenced in a study of memory CD4+ T cells and cytomegalovirus serostatus. Clones were sequenced by immunoSEQ multiplex PCR, and TCRdb holds only the in-frame ones, with some missing. This repertoire shows about 52,000 clones, around 88% found once; its top ten account for 1.5% to 2.5%. Single viable CD3+CD4+CD8-CD45RO+ cells were sorted as the memory CD4+ T cells. The specimen was memory CD4+ T cells from blood. Every receptor here comes from an adult in good health and CMV-seropositive.

The rearrangement joins TRBV5-1 to TRBJ2-1, with TRBD2 matching 11 bases. Trimming took 0 bases from V and 8 from J; bases not matched to a gene: 10. Germline V gives CDR1 SGHRS, CDR2 YFSETQ. This CDR3 comprises 17 residues. CDR3 DNA sequence: TGCGCCAGCAGCTTGGCCAGAACTAGCGGGAGTCGGGATGAGCAGTTCTTC. Translation: CASSLARTSGSRDEQFF.

J is TRBJ1-1 and V is TRBV5-6; TRBD1 might be the D (5 bases). Trimming stripped 2 bases from V and 11 bases from J, with 19 bases between. CDR3 length equals 14 residues. Germline CDR1 and CDR2: SGHDT and YYEEEE. CDR3 sequence (DNA): TGTGCCAGCAGCTTCGAGCAGGGTAGGGGCAGGGCTTTCTTT. It yields the protein CASSFEQGRGRAFF.

This sequence joins TRBV7-2 and TRBJ2-1, with 10 bases identical to TRBD2. CDR3 length equals 16 residues. The V and J ends lost 0 bases and 8 bases, in that order; junction bases with no gene match: 7. Germline CDR1 SGHTA, CDR2 FQGNSA. CDR3 nucleotide sequence: TGTGCCAGCAGCTTAGCTGGAGCGGGAGGGCCTCATGAGCAGTTCTTC. Amino acid sequence: CASSLAGAGGPHEQFF.

This rearrangement joins TRBV29-1 to TRBJ1-4; 7 positions agree with TRBD1. Germline V gene data show CDR1 as SQVTM and CDR2 as ANQGSEA. The CDR3 is made up of 12 amino acids. V gave up 7 bases and J gave up 7 bases; unmatched junction bases: 6. The CDR3 here is CSAQGVAEKLFF. The CDR3 DNA is TGCAGCGCCCAGGGGGTTGCTGAAAAACTGTTTTTT.

This clone has only a few counts. The chain joins TRBV7-9 to TRBJ1-2; 8 bases fit TRBD1. The V gene end was trimmed by 7 bases and the J gene end by 4 bases; junction bases not matched to a gene: 8. There are 14 residues in the CDR3. The V gene's germline CDR1 is SEHNR and CDR2 FQNEAQ (reference sequence). The CDR3 region is CASTLGQGTYGYTF. The DNA for the CDR3 is TGTGCCAGCACCCTAGGACAGGGAACCTATGGCTACACCTTC.